This section outlines one T cell receptor (beta chain) sequence together with its context. Antigen unknown. A J-beta primer mix and a sample-barcoded 5' primer were used in a second PCR of roughly 6 to 12 cycles. Every cDNA molecule carried a tag from a template-switch adaptor bearing 12 random nucleotides. TCRdb ran MiXCR on the 5' RACE reads and lists one entry per CDR3 protein. The table has about 780,000 distinct CDR3 sequences, under 30% seen once. Per germline, CDR1 SQVTM and CDR2 ANQGSEA. Trimming took off 0 bases at V and 4 bases at J, with 9 bases between the two ends. This CDR3 has 13 residues. These data originate in a study of blood T cells in healthy people across ages. Findings and limits, study-wide: Naive CD4+ cells and diversity were both higher in long-lived donors than in aged donors.

The data were also submitted as part of a second study, on T cells of mothers and their children. That source notes: The donors comprised roughly 6 children and their three healthy Caucasian mothers. Mothers gave over 9 million TCR beta CDR3 reads each, and children 3 million to 3.5 million each.

The V gene is TRBV29-1, the J gene TRBJ1-2; no clear D. The sequence was collected from a boy aged 5-17 years in good health. Sequencing was carried out using blood. CDR3 nucleotides: TGCAGCGTTGAAGATCGGGCGGGCTATGGCTACACCTTC. This translates into CSVEDRAGYGYTF.